Below, 14 T cell receptor beta chains from the same sample are listed, as sequenced in a study of blood T cells in healthy people across ages (dated by TCRdb to between 2014 and 2016). Receptor libraries were prepared by 5' RACE. Sequencing instrument: Illumina HiSeq 2500. A second PCR of roughly 6 to 12 cycles was run with a J-beta primer mix and a sample-barcoded 5' primer. Through fastp at Q25 and MiXCR, TCRdb rebuilt clones from the public reads, retaining in-frame beta chains. Every CDR3 protein is listed once, alongside the most common genes and DNA of its rows. In all, the sample holds 650,000 to 700,000 distinct CDR3 sequences, and approximately 52% of those were seen once. The ten largest make up approximately 13% of the sample. Sequencing used blood. All receptors come from a woman of 80 years or more in good health.

The genes are TRBV29-1 and TRBJ2-4; tentatively, D is TRBD1 (5 bases). The J call could be wrong; TRBJ2-7 is a better fit for the DNA end. The CDR3 runs to 11 residues. Germline CDR1 reads SQVTM; CDR2 reads ANQGSEA. The CDR3 region has the DNA TGCAGCGACAGACAGCACTACGAGCAGTACTTC. This sequence encodes CSDRQHYEQYF.

This chain uses TRBV10-3 with TRBJ2-2; TRBD2 matches at 9 bases. V dropped 4 bases and J dropped 0; count of bases not matched to a gene: 12. This CDR3 contains 19 residues. Germline V gene lookup returns CDR1 ENHRY and CDR2 SYGVKD. CDR3 region: CAISGSGGSSTTNTGELFF. The CDR3 region has the DNA TGTGCCATCAGTGGGAGCGGGGGGTCCTCTACGACGAACACCGGGGAGCTGTTTTTT.

To note about this clonotype: A clone one base away is much larger, so this may be a read error. V usage is TRBV7-3 and J usage is TRBJ2-1; tentatively, D is TRBD2 (6 bases). The CDR3 runs 15 residues. Deletions cut 1 base from V and 8 bases from J, with 15 bases between. CDR1 is SGHTA and CDR2 is FQGTGA in the germline V gene. The DNA of the CDR3 is TGTGCCAGCAGCTTAAGTCTAGCGAGGAACGATGAGCAGTTCTTC. Its translation: CASSLSLARNDEQFF.

The rearrangement uses TRBV20-1 and TRBJ2-4; the D is unclear. Matching the DNA end better, TRBJ2-7 makes the J call doubtful. Germline V gene lookup returns CDR1 DFQATT and CDR2 SNEGSKA (reference sequence). The CDR3 contains 14 residues. As DNA, the CDR3 is TGCAGTGCTAGAGATGGCAGAGACCTCTACGAGCAGTACTTC. This encodes CSARDGRDLYEQYF.

This clonotype was observed a single time. The chain links TRBV18 to TRBJ1-2; no clear D. Germline lookup yields CDR1 KGHSH and CDR2 LQKENI. Between the trimmed V and J ends, which lost 3 bases and 13 bases, there was a span of 24 bases. The CDR3 extends over 15 amino acids. The CDR3, as DNA: TGTGCCAGCTCACCCATAAAGGACGCAAACTATGGTTGCACCTTC. This codes for CASSPIKDANYGCTF.

The rearrangement joins TRBV29-1 to TRBJ2-4; perhaps TRBD2 as D (6 bases). With the DNA end fitting TRBJ2-7 better, the J assignment may be wrong. This CDR3 has 13 amino acids. Germline loops: CDR1 SQVTM, CDR2 ANQGSEA. The chain's CDR3 is CSVGGVGSYEQYF. DNA of the CDR3: TGCAGCGTTGGCGGGGTGGGTTCCTACGAGCAGTACTTC.

This clonotype has a handful of counts. The chain joins TRBV5-6 to TRBJ1-1, with 9 positions matching TRBD1. The germline V gene has CDR1 SGHDT and CDR2 YYEEEE. The CDR3 sequence is 13 residues long. The V segment lost 7 bases and the J segment 8 bases; nucleotides outside the gene matches: 9. CDR3 DNA: TGTGCCAGCGGCACAGGGGGCGAGGGGGAAGCTTTCTTT. Translated, it gives CASGTGGEGEAFF.

Details on this clonotype: This may be a read error, as it is one base from a much larger clone. CDR3 protein: CASSVGELAGGSEQYF. The CDR3 DNA is TGTGCCAGCAGCGTAGGGGAACTAGCGGGAGGAAGTGAGCAGTACTTC. The chain is built from TRBV9 and TRBJ2-5; TRBD2 matches at 12 bases. This CDR3 has 16 amino acids. Trimming at V came to 0 bases and at J to 11 bases, leaving 11 bases not matched to a gene. Germline V gene sequence: CDR1 SGDLS, CDR2 YYNGEE.

This clonotype showed up many times. The chain carries TRBV25-1 and TRBJ2-1, with D uncertain. This CDR3 spans 13 amino acids. The V end was cut by 0 bases, the J end by 7 bases, with 7 bases between. Germline assignment: CDR1 MGHDK and CDR2 SYGVNS. The CDR3 sequence: CASSEYGLNEQFF. The CDR3 nucleotides read TGTGCCAGCAGTGAATATGGGCTGAATGAGCAGTTCTTC.

This clonotype was detected only once. The chain employs TRBV7-9 and TRBJ1-2; D is undetermined. V gave up 6 bases and J gave up 8 bases, with 10 bases separating them. CDR1 SEHNR and CDR2 FQNEAQ come from the germline V gene (reference sequence). There are 11 residues in the CDR3. The CDR3 reads CASRSLGGYTF. In nucleotides, the CDR3 is TGTGCCAGCAGATCGCTGGGGGGCTACACCTTC.

V and J are TRBV9 and TRBJ2-1, with 8 bases aligning to TRBD1. Trimming at V came to 0 bases and at J to 10 bases, leaving 12 bases not matched to a gene. The CDR3 extends over 16 amino acids. The germline gives CDR1 SGDLS, CDR2 YYNGEE. The CDR3 here is CASSVAVQGVGREQFF. The CDR3 nucleotides read TGTGCCAGCAGCGTAGCTGTACAGGGGGTTGGTAGGGAGCAGTTCTTC.

As for this clonotype: This clone may be a read error of a much larger clone one base away. The chain combines TRBV5-1 with TRBJ1-2, with TRBD1 matching 10 bases. The trim removed 0 bases at V and 8 bases at J, leaving 7 bases unmatched. Looked up from germline, CDR1 is SGHRS and CDR2 is YFSETQ. The CDR3 is made up of 15 amino acids. The CDR3 is CASSLGQGAPYGYTF. Written as DNA, the CDR3 is TGCGCCAGCAGCTTGGGACAGGGGGCGCCTTACGGCTACACCTTC.

This clonotype was counted at least ten times. The rearrangement uses TRBV11-3 and TRBJ2-5; no clear D. Germline V gene sequence: CDR1 SGHNT, CDR2 YENEEA. The CDR3 extends over 14 amino acids. Trimming cost V 4 bases and J 3 bases, with 12 bases left between them. CDR3 loop: CASSSRRGEETQYF. As DNA, the CDR3 is TGTGCCAGCAGCTCCCGTCGTGGCGAAGAGACCCAGTACTTC. The complete variable domain, with remaining parts taken from reference TRBV11-3 and TRBJ2-5, reads EAGVVQSPRYKIIEKKQPVAFWCNPISGHNTLYWYLQNLGQGPELLIRYENEEAVDDSQLPKDRFSAERLKGVDSTLKIQPAELGDSAVYLCASSSRRGEETQYFGPGTRLLVL.

The chain links TRBV7-9 to TRBJ2-6, with D unresolved. V shed 1 base and J shed 3 bases, with 13 bases lying between them. Per the germline V gene, CDR1 is SEHNR and CDR2 is FQNEAQ (reference sequence). This CDR3 has 17 residues. The CDR3 spells CASSLVPLISGANVLTF. In DNA, the CDR3 is TGTGCCAGCAGCTTAGTTCCTCTTATTAGTGGGGCCAACGTCCTGACTTTC.